The text below deals with one TCR beta chain. Its matching antigen is unknown. The data stem from a study of shared clonotypes between healthy human individuals. Produced via immunoSEQ multiplex PCR; TCRdb's table is partial and in-frame only. The table includes more than 2 million clones, more than 90% detected once. This CDR3 spans 14 amino acids. The germline CDR1 and CDR2 sequences are KGHSH and LQKENI. V shed 4 bases and J 7 bases; nucleotides not matched to a gene: 3. General observations from the study: As a rule, naive subsets had a larger estimated richness than memory subsets.

The sample consisted of naive CD4+ T cells sorted from blood. Sample subset: CD45RA+ positively selected. V gene TRBV18 combines with J gene TRBJ1-6; 8 nucleotides line up with TRBD1. The source is a man between 18 and 29 years old in good health. CDR3 residues: CASSRGQENSPLHF. CDR3 DNA: TGTGCCAGCTCACGGGGACAGGAAAATTCACCCCTCCACTTT.